This TCR beta chain is from a study of cytomegalovirus exposure and HLA in healthy donors (dated by TCRdb to 2016 to 2017). In the study overall: An earlier analysis of roughly 500 of the donors reported 250 to 300 Gb of sequence data and around 110 million unique TCR beta sequences from 150 million to 200 million T cells. Across 300 to 500 genotyped donors of the cohort, an average of approximately 240,000 unique TCR beta nucleotide sequences per donor were sequenced, and approximately 17% of those sequences were non-productive. In a later genetic analysis, genome-wide SNP genotypes for 398 of the 666 donors were used, and that subset was treated as a discovery cohort. Every repertoire in the discovery cohort had been generated on one and the same sequencing platform. About 5 DR-DQ haplotypes were handled as single units for association and clustering, since linkage in the cohort was strong. Along with the roughly 670-subject first cohort, a separate validation cohort of around 120 different subjects was used. To predict cytomegalovirus infection status, the study combined high-throughput TCR immunosequencing, statistical association of individual TCRs with disease status, and machine learning. Donor age, sex, ethnicity and CMV serostatus were collected together with the repertoire data. An early release covering approximately 600 HLA-typed donors comprised approximately 290 gigabases of sequencing data and roughly 85 million unique TCR sequences. In a later analysis, previously published TCR beta repertoires from about 640 donors were re-analyzed and high-resolution HLA genotyping was added so that TCR occurrence patterns could be studied. The T cell repertoires of some 670 subjects were profiled by immunosequencing and related to cytomegalovirus serostatus. The number of donors typed differed by locus, with about 620-630 for A, B, C, DRB1 and DQB1, about 500 for DQA1, approximately 570 for DPA1, and approximately 470 for DPB1. HLA typing covered class I and class II loci at four-digit resolution. In an earlier analysis of 587 of the donors, high-throughput TCR beta sequencing was used to judge whether each TCR beta V gene segment behaved as functional or pseudogenic. The genetic ancestry cluster associated with self-reported Caucasian donors included 81% of the 398 genotyped donors. Rather than using new phenotypic data, the later analysis identified candidate immune exposures from TCR beta sequences and from how often those sequences occurred across donors. The study aimed to test whether signatures of past pathogen exposure could be identified by cataloging public T cell receptors.

In total, approximately 700 healthy bone marrow donors made up the cohort. Cohort members were all nominally healthy when sampled, although unrecorded immune exposures were likely present. The donor was CMV seronegative and was included in the group of over 300 seronegative cohort members. A peripheral blood sample was provided by each donor, and peripheral blood mononuclear cells were used for TCR beta sequencing. Genomic DNA was extracted from the blood cell samples with the Qiagen DNeasy Blood Extraction Kit. Broader findings and caveats from the paper: Three of the identified cytomegalovirus-associated TCR beta chains were confirmed in vitro to be specific for cytomegalovirus antigens. The study listed 164 TCR beta chains as associated with cytomegalovirus. In a later analysis, most CMV-associated TCR beta chains were found to appear HLA-restricted, with HLA associations seemingly driven largely by CMV exposure. Because HLA typing was missing for some donors at each locus, association tests included only the typed subset. Most TCR sequences were observed very rarely across donors, whereas some public TCRs were present in many individuals. The classifier was reported to diagnose cytomegalovirus status with high specificity and sensitivity in both the original cohort and the validation cohort. A cluster of highly shared sequence variants was judged likely to represent a technical artifact of the sequencing pipeline. The cohort was sequenced for TCR beta chains only, and without alpha or paired-chain data the features that could be detected were limited. In a later analysis, several top co-occurrence clusters were reported to appear linked to parvovirus B19, influenza, CMV and Epstein-Barr virus. Because the 87-base-pair reads could not distinguish some IMGT-functional V segments, including TRBV6-2 and TRBV6-3, those segments were excluded. The authors suggested that the approach could potentially be generalized to other disease states and immunological phenotypes. An earlier analysis of several hundred of the donors showed that most TCR beta V segments appeared in productive rearrangements either about 87% or about 30% of the time, which broadly matched IMGT annotations. Immune exposure information for the cohort was limited to CMV serostatus. Compared with equally common non-associated chains, HLA-associated TCR beta chains in a later analysis were more clonally expanded and had lower generation probabilities. Around 16 rarely observed V segments, including chromosome 9 orphons, were excluded from the earlier analysis of about 610 of the donors because counts were too low. According to a later genetic analysis, donors in an Asian-associated ancestry cluster had fewer N-insertions in productive TCRs than the roughly 670-donor mean. A further reported finding was that TCR beta sequences accurately predicted the HLA-A and HLA-B alleles for most subjects in the first cohort. When HLA alleles, especially DR and DQ, strongly co-occurred, attributing TCR associations to individual alleles was difficult. Presence/absence analyses assumed roughly uniform sequencing depth across donors, an assumption that may not hold. Correlated functional status among segregating V segments might be attributable to linkage disequilibrium, but an unknown experimental factor could not be ruled out. A later analysis associated some 17,000 TCR beta sequences with specific HLA alleles at a false discovery rate of 0.05. A later genetic analysis associated a missense DCLRE1C variant with V-gene and J-gene trimming of TCR beta chains, and an independent cohort replicated the association. In a later analysis, TCR association rates were found to vary across HLA loci, with the most associated TCRs seen for DRB1 alleles and the fewest for HLA-C alleles.

CDR1 and CDR2 are read off the germline V gene (reference sequence) as LNHDA and SQIVND. The CDR3 has 14 amino acids, counting the end cysteine and phenylalanine. This entry keeps only the CDR3 DNA: 42 bases, framed from base 1. V was cut back by 6 bases and J by 3 bases, leaving a gap of 14 bases between them. Regarding this clone: Its recognized antigen is unknown. Per-nucleotide qualities are absent, and no much larger clonotype sits a single base away.

Library construction relied on the immunoSEQ multiplex PCR assay. For the multiplex PCR, a mixture combining 60 forward primers for TCR Vbeta segments and 13 reverse primers for TCR Jbeta segments was used. Amplification of the CDR3 region of rearranged TCR beta genes was performed with a multiplex PCR assay on genomic DNA. On the Illumina HiSeq System, the amplified TCR beta libraries were sequenced as 87-base-pair reads. From the authors' description of their analysis: In a later analysis, tens of millions of unique TCR beta chains were counted across the roughly 670 repertoires, and roughly 11 million of these chains were shared by at least two donors. Raw reads were error-corrected and collapsed into unique sequences with a nearest-neighbor algorithm that merged closely related sequences to remove PCR and sequencing errors. V, D and J gene segments were assigned by aligning CDR3 sequences to IMGT reference sequences. For a sequence to be retained, at least a six-nucleotide match to both a V gene segment and a J gene segment was required. A rearrangement counted as productive if the CDR3 had no stop codons and remained in frame with V and J, and every other rearrangement counted as non-productive. Following IMGT convention, CDR3 was defined as the stretch from the second conserved V-encoded cysteine to the conserved J-encoded phenylalanine. The earlier analysis of 587 of the donors excluded any sequence lacking an unambiguous match to a single V gene segment. In an earlier analysis of 587 of the donors, a V segment was called functional when productive rearrangements were above 56.7%, and segregating when the standard deviation between donors exceeded 5%. A statistical classification framework was developed to diagnose cytomegalovirus status using the catalog of TCR beta chain sequences. In a later analysis, V and J genes were assigned by comparing TCR nucleotide sequences against IMGT/GENE-DB human TR gene sequences. A later analysis assigned CDR3 sequences and most-parsimonious VDJ recombination scenarios with the TCRdist pipeline. In a later analysis, each TCR beta chain was defined by its CDR3 amino acid sequence together with its V-gene family, and reads without a unique V-gene family were excluded. To address suspected cross-contamination and a sequencing artifact, a later analysis removed under 600 highly shared, low-generation-probability nucleotide sequences. For each public chain, a later analysis derived a clonal expansion index from normalized ranks of inferred template counts within each repertoire. Generation probabilities in a later analysis came from a VDJ recombination model fitted to out-of-frame rearrangements, and those results were checked against IGoR. A later analysis scored TCR-TCR, TCR-HLA and TCR-CMV co-occurrence with hypergeometric tests, applying a repertoire-size bias correction to TCR pairs. In a later analysis, false discovery rates were estimated by permuting HLA or CMV assignments 20 times. In a later analysis, co-occurring TCRs were grouped with DBSCAN, and TCRdist sequence similarity was added when clustering was performed within HLA-allele-positive subsets. For co-occurrence clustering, repertoires with fewer than 30,000 or more than 120,000 public chains were excluded, along with five or six repertoires with anomalous nucleotide sharing. TCRdb obtained this table from immuneACCESS and retained in-frame rearrangements with V and J assigned. These tables miss some clones; where compared with another copy, unresolved V genes account for less than half of the shortfall, and the remainder is unexplained. V and J calls and clone size are copied from that table; D and trimming were computed from the DNA. This sample gives approximately 280,000 clones in total; roughly 90% of them show up just once. Around 2.1% of the sample is in the top ten clones.

This chain joins TRBV19 to TRBJ2-5; a tentative D call is TRBD2 (7 bases match). Sequenced material: PBMCs. This sequence was found in a woman between 18 and 29 years old in good health and CMV-seronegative. The nucleotide sequence reads as follows: TGTGCCAGTAGAAAACAAGGGGGGGAAGAGACCCAGTACTTC. It encodes CASRKQGGEETQYF.